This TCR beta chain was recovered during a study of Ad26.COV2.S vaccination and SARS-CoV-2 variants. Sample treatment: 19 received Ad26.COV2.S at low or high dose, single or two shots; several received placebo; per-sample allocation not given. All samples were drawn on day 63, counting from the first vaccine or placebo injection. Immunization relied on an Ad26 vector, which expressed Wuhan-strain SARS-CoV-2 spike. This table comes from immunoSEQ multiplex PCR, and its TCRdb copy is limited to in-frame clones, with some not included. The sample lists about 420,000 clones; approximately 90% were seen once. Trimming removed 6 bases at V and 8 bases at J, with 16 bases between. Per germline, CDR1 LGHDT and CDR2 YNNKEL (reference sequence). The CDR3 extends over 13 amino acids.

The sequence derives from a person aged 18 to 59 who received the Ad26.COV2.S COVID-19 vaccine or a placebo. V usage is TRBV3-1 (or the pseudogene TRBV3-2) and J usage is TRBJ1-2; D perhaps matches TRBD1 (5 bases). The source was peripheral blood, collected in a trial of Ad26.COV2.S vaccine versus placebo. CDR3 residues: CASSSRGLKGYTF. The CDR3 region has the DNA TGTGCCAGCAGTTCCCGGGGCCTAAAGGGCTACACCTTC.